This TCR beta chain was found in a study of T cell changes during pregnancy in multiple sclerosis (dated by TCRdb to about 2019). With respect to the entire study: In women with multiple sclerosis, the researchers looked at how the T cell repertoire shifted as pregnancy progressed.

Libraries were made using the immunoSEQ multiplex PCR assay. The table was pulled from immuneACCESS by TCRdb, which kept in-frame rearrangements only. Such tables lose some clones; where checked, under half of the loss comes from unresolved V genes, and the rest has no known cause. In this sample the table shows approximately 85,000 clones, roughly nine tenths of which occur a single time. In total, the top ten clones hold 2.5% to 3% of the sample. CDR3 length: 16 amino acids, cysteine to phenylalanine. The kept DNA is CDR3 alone, 48 bases in frame from the first base. V was cut back by 1 base and J by 3 bases, leaving a gap of 16 bases between them. Reading the germline V gene (reference sequence) gives CDR1 SEHNR and CDR2 FQNEAQ. For this clone: Which antigen it targets is not known. It has no much larger one-base neighbor in the sample; base qualities were not kept.

Specimen: peripheral blood, collected in the first trimester of pregnancy. The chain couples TRBV7-9 to TRBJ2-7; tentative D gene TRBD1, with 6 bases matching. This sequence was found in a female donor with multiple sclerosis, enrolled in a pregnancy study. CDR3 sequence: CASSLVSGALFYEQYF. The DNA reads TGTGCCAGCAGCTTAGTCTCAGGGGCCCTTTTCTACGAGCAGTACTTC.